These 19 T cell receptor beta chains share one sample of origin, sequenced in a study of spatial heterogeneity in lung cancer. Indicated time point: sample taken at primary tumor resection. What these receptors recognize is not known. TCRdb used MiXCR to reprocess the 5' RACE reads, holding one entry per CDR3 protein. The repertoire consists of around 4,000 distinct CDR3 sequences, with 7% to 9.5% occurring once and the leading ten covering roughly 14%. Study conclusions and caveats: Within tumors, counts of expanded alpha and beta TCRs tracked tumor mutation counts.

Specimen: lung tumor tissue, collected at surgery. Receptors originate from a male donor with early-stage non-small cell lung cancer.

Within the sample, this clonotype is medium-sized. V gene TRBV11-1 combines with J gene TRBJ2-7; D not resolved. Germline V gives CDR1 SGHAT, CDR2 FQDESV (reference sequence). CDR3 size: 16 residues. Trimming shortened V by 1 base and J by 0 bases, and 13 bases separated the two germline ends. CDR3 amino acids: CASSLGRTASSYEQYF. In nucleotides, the CDR3 is TGTGCCAGCAGCTTAGGCCGGACGGCGAGCTCCTACGAGCAGTACTTC.

The V gene is TRBV27, the J gene TRBJ1-2; the D gene is possibly TRBD1 (5 bases). V was clipped by 3 bases and J by 4 bases, with 12 bases between them. The CDR3 spans 14 residues. Germline V gene lookup returns CDR1 MNHEY and CDR2 SMNVEV (reference sequence). The DNA for the CDR3 is TGTGCCAGCAGTTTTAAAGCCACAGGCTATGGCTACACCTTC. Translation: CASSFKATGYGYTF.

This clonotype is large in the sample. J is TRBJ1-5 and V is TRBV10-3, with D possibly TRBD1 on 6 matching bases. CDR3 length: 16 residues. V lost 2 bases to trimming and J lost 5 bases, with 16 bases between them. The germline CDR1 and CDR2 sequences are ENHRY and SYGVKD. In nucleotides, the CDR3 is TGTGCCATCAGTGAGCGGGGGCTGCCCGGAGATCAGCCCCAGCATTTT. It specifies CAISERGLPGDQPQHF.

Within the sample, this clonotype is medium-sized. The chain uses TRBV7-2 and TRBJ2-7; 10 bases fit TRBD1. There are 15 residues in the CDR3. V lost 3 bases and J lost 5; bases outside the gene matches: 7. The V gene's germline CDR1 is SGHTA and CDR2 FQGNSA. The CDR3 region has the DNA TGTGCCAGCAGCTTTGGGGGGACAGGGGTCAACGAGCAGTACTTC. Protein product: CASSFGGTGVNEQYF. The entire variable domain, with the rest obtained from reference TRBV7-2 and TRBJ2-7, is as follows: GAGVSQSPSNKVTEKGKDVELRCDPISGHTALYWYRQSLGQGLEFLIYFQGNSAPDKSGLPSDRFSAERTGGSVSTLTIQRTQQEDSAVYLCASSFGGTGVNEQYFGPGTRLTVT.

Relative to its sample, this clonotype is medium-sized. This CDR3 is CASSITRGDNSPLHF. In nucleotides, the CDR3 is TGTGCCAGCAGTATCACAAGGGGGGATAATTCACCCCTCCACTTT. The V gene is TRBV6-5, the J gene TRBJ1-6; a possible D gene is TRBD1 (6 bases). The V gene lost 5 bases and the J gene lost 5 bases, with 13 bases spanning the gap. This CDR3 spans 15 amino acids. Per germline, CDR1 MNHEY and CDR2 SVGAGI.

This clonotype qualifies as medium-sized (0.01 to 0.1%). CDR3 loop: CASSVAPAYNEQFF. The DNA of the CDR3 is TGTGCCAGCAGCGTAGCGCCAGCCTACAATGAGCAGTTCTTC. The chain joins TRBV9 to TRBJ2-1; D is unclear. The CDR3 runs 14 residues. Per germline, CDR1 SGDLS and CDR2 YYNGEE. Trimming cost V 0 bases and J 2 bases, with 6 bases left between them.

This chain uses TRBV29-1 with TRBJ2-3, with D perhaps TRBD1 (6 bases). Trimming took 7 bases from V and 6 from J, leaving 8 bases between them. CDR1 and CDR2 (germline): SQVTM, ANQGSEA. The CDR3 contains 10 residues. The CDR3 sequence: CSGQDDTQYF. The CDR3 nucleotides read TGCAGCGGACAGGACGATACGCAGTATTTT.

This clonotype is termed large. The rearrangement joins TRBV18 to TRBJ1-5, with 7 bases matching TRBD1. The CDR3 totals 15 residues. V shed 6 bases and J 0 bases; nucleotides not matched to a gene: 5. Looked up from germline, CDR1 is KGHSH and CDR2 is LQKENI. This CDR3 reads CASSPGTASNQPQHF. The CDR3 bases are TGTGCCAGCTCCCCCGGGACAGCTAGCAATCAGCCCCAGCATTTT. The complete variable domain, with remaining parts taken from reference TRBV18 and TRBJ1-5, reads NAGVMQNPRHLVRRRGQEARLRCSPMKGHSHVYWYRQLPEEGLKFMVYLQKENIIDESGMPKERFSAEFPKEGPSILRIQQVVRGDSAAYFCASSPGTASNQPQHFGDGTRLSIL.

By sample fraction, this clonotype is medium-sized. V gene TRBV28 combines with J gene TRBJ1-3; D gene unclear. CDR3 length equals 15 residues. The germline V and J ends were trimmed by 4 bases and 0 bases, with 10 bases remaining between them. Germline CDR1 is MDHEN and CDR2 is SYDVKM. Written as DNA, the CDR3 is TGTGCCAGCAGTTCCGGGGATTCCTCTGGAAACACCATATATTTT. Translating it yields CASSSGDSSGNTIYF. Based on the CDR3 plus reference TRBV28 and TRBJ1-3, the full variable domain is DVKVTQSSRYLVKRTGEKVFLECVQDMDHENMFWYRQDPGLGLRLIYFSYDVKMKEKGDIPEGYSVSREKKERFSLILESASTNQTSMYLCASSSGDSSGNTIYFGEGSWLTVV.

Sample share makes this clonotype medium-sized (0.01 to 0.1%). This chain uses TRBV7-8 with TRBJ2-1; D remains ambiguous. The V end lost 1 base, the J end lost 6 bases, and 10 bases lay between the germline ends. This CDR3 has 14 amino acids. Germline values: CDR1 SGHVS, CDR2 FQNEAQ. The CDR3 reads CASSLDGSVNEQFF. CDR3 coding DNA: TGTGCCAGCAGCTTAGATGGGTCGGTCAATGAGCAGTTCTTC.

This clonotype is termed medium-sized. The rearrangement links TRBV27 to TRBJ2-7; D remains unclear. The CDR3 is made up of 13 amino acids. The V end was cut by 3 bases, the J end by 1 base, with 7 bases between. Per germline, CDR1 MNHEY and CDR2 SMNVEV (reference sequence). The CDR3: CASSLTDSYEQYF. The DNA of the CDR3 is TGTGCCAGCAGTTTGACGGATTCCTACGAGCAGTACTTC.

This clonotype is labeled medium-sized. The chain is built from TRBV10-3 and TRBJ2-5, with unresolved D. V lost 0 bases, J lost 2 bases, and 7 bases lay in between. The CDR3 consists of 14 residues. The germline gives CDR1 ENHRY, CDR2 SYGVKD. The CDR3 nucleotides are TGTGCCATCAGTGAGTCAACAGATCAAGAGACCCAGTACTTC. Its protein is CAISESTDQETQYF.

This clonotype is termed medium-sized. The chain has TRBV11-2 and TRBJ2-2; unclear D gene. Per germline, CDR1 SGHAT and CDR2 FQNNGV. The CDR3 sequence is 13 residues long. Deletions cut 2 bases from V and 9 bases from J, with 10 bases between. The CDR3 DNA reads as TGTGCCAGCAGCTTAAACCGGAGACGGGAGCTGTTTTTT. The encoded protein is CASSLNRRRELFF.

This clonotype is termed medium-sized. This rearrangement joins TRBV30 to TRBJ2-3; D may be TRBD1 (6 bases). V gave up 7 bases and J gave up 0 bases, with 11 bases separating them. CDR3 size: 13 residues. Germline CDR1 and CDR2: GTSNPN and SVGIG (reference sequence). The CDR3 protein is CAYDRMSTDTQYF. The CDR3 nucleotides read TGTGCCTACGACAGGATGAGCACAGATACGCAGTATTTT.

This chain links TRBV2 with TRBJ2-3; D remains unclear. The CDR3 spans 13 residues. Germline-derived CDR1 and CDR2 are SNHLY and FYNNEI. Trimming stripped 3 bases from V and 5 bases from J, with 9 bases between. The CDR3 DNA is TGTGCCAGCAGTGATAGGGCCCGAGATACGCAGTATTTT. The encoded protein is CASSDRARDTQYF. Together with reference TRBV2 and TRBJ2-3, the CDR3 gives the full variable domain: EPEVTQTPSHQVTQMGQEVILRCVPISNHLYFYWYRQILGQKVEFLVSFYNNEISEKSEIFDDQFSVERPDGSNFTLKIRSTKLEDSAMYFCASSDRARDTQYFGPGTRLTVL.

This sequence joins TRBV29-1 and TRBJ2-5; D gene unclear. Germline lookup yields CDR1 SQVTM and CDR2 ANQGSEA. V was pared by 7 bases and J by 5 bases, with 11 bases between. CDR3 length: 11 residues. The DNA for the CDR3 is TGCAGCGGTGACTTGTACGAGACCCAGTACTTC. Protein: CSGDLYETQYF.

In its sample, this clonotype was seen a few times. The J gene is TRBJ2-7, the V gene TRBV6-1; 9 bases are shared with TRBD2. The CDR3 is 15 amino acids. Trimming removed 4 bases from V and 7 bases from J; junction bases left unmatched: 11. Germline CDR1 and CDR2: MNHNS and SASEGT. The chain's CDR3 is CASSVIASGTGEQYF. The CDR3 DNA follows: TGTGCCAGCAGTGTTATAGCTAGCGGGACGGGGGAGCAGTACTTC.

At least ten counts were recorded for this clonotype. The rearrangement uses TRBV12-3 or TRBV12-4 and TRBJ1-5; D remains ambiguous. V lost 8 bases and J 1 base, leaving 12 bases between the germline ends. The CDR3 contains 14 residues. This chain's CDR3 is CASRGPGSNQPQHF. CDR3 nucleotides: TGTGCCAGCCGAGGGCCGGGAAGCAATCAGCCCCAGCATTTT.

This clonotype was recorded many times. CDR3 amino acids: CATSAHSYEQYF. CDR3 nucleotide sequence: TGTGCCACCAGTGCCCACTCCTACGAGCAGTACTTC. The chain carries TRBV24-1 and TRBJ2-7; D remains ambiguous. Trimming removed 5 bases from V and 0 bases from J, with 4 bases in between. CDR1 is KGHDR and CDR2 is SFDVKD in the germline V gene. CDR3 size: 12 residues.